Detailed here is one T cell receptor beta chain. Its matching antigen is unknown. With 60 Vbeta and 13 Jbeta primers, the PCR was carried out. Here immunoSEQ multiplex PCR was the method, and the copy in TCRdb shows in-frame clones only, minus some. The data show 150,000 to 250,000 clones, 70% to 85% seen once. This entry is derived from a study of cytomegalovirus exposure and HLA in healthy donors. The CDR3 covers 12 residues. Deletions cut 5 bases from V and 6 bases from J, with 8 bases between. Germline loops: CDR1 SGHAT, CDR2 FQNNGV. Broader study findings: A further, later analysis showed that HLA-associated TCR beta chains (compared with equally common others) were more clonally expanded.

The V call is TRBV11-2, the J call TRBJ1-3, with D uncertain. The sequencing sample was made of PBMCs. The receptor was isolated from a boy younger than 10 in good health and CMV-seronegative. The CDR3, as DNA: TGTGCCAGCAGCAATCTTCTAAACACCATATATTTT. As protein: CASSNLLNTIYF.